Sequencing of this T cell receptor beta chain was carried out in a study of Ad26.COV2.S vaccination and SARS-CoV-2 variants. The assay was immunoSEQ multiplex PCR, and TCRdb's table has in-frame clones only and misses some. The data contain roughly 680,000 clones, 89% of them singletons. V shed 7 bases and J shed 2 bases, with 3 bases lying between them. The CDR3 spans 11 residues. Germline V gene data show CDR1 as WSHSY and CDR2 as SAAADI. The treatment: approximately 18 received Ad26.COV2.S at low or high dose, single or two shots; 5 received placebo; per-sample allocation not given. The samples date from day 63 after the first vaccine or placebo injection.

This chain joins TRBV10-2 and TRBJ2-1; unclear D gene. This sample comprised peripheral blood, obtained in a trial of Ad26.COV2.S vaccine versus placebo. The sequence was obtained from a person aged 18-60 years who received the Ad26.COV2.S COVID-19 vaccine or a placebo. The CDR3 region has the DNA TGCGCCAGCACCCCCTACAATGAGCAGTTCTTC. Translating gives CASTPYNEQFF.